The rows below give T cell receptor beta chains drawn from one sample of a study of vaccination and CD4 T cells after COVID-19. TCRdb recomputed calls from the PCR reads with MiXCR, one row per CDR3 protein. The repertoire holds about 12,000 distinct CDR3 sequences, with about three fifths as singletons. Their specific antigens are unknown. The sequenced material came from CD4+ T cells from blood, cultured in vitro. Receptor source: a human donor who had recovered from COVID-19. CDR3s include the opening cysteine and the closing phenylalanine or tryptophan. Fields, in order: CDR3 DNA, CDR3 protein, J gene, clone size, D gene, V gene. A D gene is named only where the DNA matches it firmly. Not all rows give a size; the values are once, few, many and, for expanded clones, a class.

CDR3 DNA: TGCAGCGTTGGAGTCAGCAATCAGCCCCAGCATTTT
CDR3 protein: CSVGVSNQPQHF
J gene: TRBJ1-5
clone size: .
D gene: .
V gene: TRBV29-1

CDR3 DNA: TGCAGTGCTAGTTACCCCCCGAAGCCAGAGACAGGGATGAATACGGACGGCTACACCTTC
CDR3 protein: CSASYPPKPETGMNTDGYTF
J gene: TRBJ1-2
clone size: medium-sized
D gene: TRBD1
V gene: TRBV20-1

CDR3 DNA: TGTGCCACGGACATCCACACCGGGGAGCTGTTTTTT
CDR3 protein: CATDIHTGELFF
J gene: TRBJ2-2
clone size: .
D gene: .
V gene: TRBV21-1

CDR3 DNA: TGTGCCACCACCCAGACAGTGCGCTCTGGGGCCAACGTCCTGACTTTC
CDR3 protein: CATTQTVRSGANVLTF
J gene: TRBJ2-6
clone size: .
D gene: .
V gene: TRBV15

CDR3 DNA: TGTGCCATCAGTGAGTTACAAAGACAGAATTCCTACGAGCAGTACTTC
CDR3 protein: CAISELQRQNSYEQYF
J gene: TRBJ2-7
clone size: large
D gene: .
V gene: TRBV10-3

CDR3 DNA: TGTGCCATAGGACCGAGCCCAGACCCTGAAGCTTTCTTT
CDR3 protein: CAIGPSPDPEAFF
J gene: TRBJ1-1
clone size: .
D gene: .
V gene: TRBV10-3

CDR3 DNA: TGTGCCAGCAGTGTTGGGGGGGACTATAGCAATCAGCCCCAGCATTTT
CDR3 protein: CASSVGGDYSNQPQHF
J gene: TRBJ1-5
clone size: .
D gene: .
V gene: TRBV2

CDR3 DNA: TGTGCCAGCAGCTTGGTTTCCAGAACTGAAGCTTTCTTT
CDR3 protein: CASSLVSRTEAFF
J gene: TRBJ1-1
clone size: .
D gene: .
V gene: TRBV5-6

CDR3 DNA: TGCGCCAGCAGCCCCGAGGGCGTAGCTAACTATGGCTACACCTTC
CDR3 protein: CASSPEGVANYGYTF
J gene: TRBJ1-2
clone size: few
D gene: .
V gene: TRBV5-1

CDR3 DNA: TGTGCCTGGACCCCACCACGGACAGGGGGCTACGAGCAGTACTTC
CDR3 protein: CAWTPPRTGGYEQYF
J gene: TRBJ2-7
clone size: .
D gene: TRBD1
V gene: TRBV30